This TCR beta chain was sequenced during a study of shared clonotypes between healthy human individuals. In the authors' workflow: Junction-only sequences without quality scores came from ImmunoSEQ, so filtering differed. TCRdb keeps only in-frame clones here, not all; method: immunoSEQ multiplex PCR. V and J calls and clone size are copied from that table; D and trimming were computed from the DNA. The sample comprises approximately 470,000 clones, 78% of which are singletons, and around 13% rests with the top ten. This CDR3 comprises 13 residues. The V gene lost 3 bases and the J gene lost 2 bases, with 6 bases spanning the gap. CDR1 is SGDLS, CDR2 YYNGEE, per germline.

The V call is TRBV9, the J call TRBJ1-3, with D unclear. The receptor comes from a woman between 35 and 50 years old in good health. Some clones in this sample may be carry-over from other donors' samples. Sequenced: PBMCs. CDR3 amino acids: CASSGSTGNTIYF. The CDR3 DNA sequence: TGTGCCAGCAGCGGTTCGACTGGAAACACCATATATTTT.